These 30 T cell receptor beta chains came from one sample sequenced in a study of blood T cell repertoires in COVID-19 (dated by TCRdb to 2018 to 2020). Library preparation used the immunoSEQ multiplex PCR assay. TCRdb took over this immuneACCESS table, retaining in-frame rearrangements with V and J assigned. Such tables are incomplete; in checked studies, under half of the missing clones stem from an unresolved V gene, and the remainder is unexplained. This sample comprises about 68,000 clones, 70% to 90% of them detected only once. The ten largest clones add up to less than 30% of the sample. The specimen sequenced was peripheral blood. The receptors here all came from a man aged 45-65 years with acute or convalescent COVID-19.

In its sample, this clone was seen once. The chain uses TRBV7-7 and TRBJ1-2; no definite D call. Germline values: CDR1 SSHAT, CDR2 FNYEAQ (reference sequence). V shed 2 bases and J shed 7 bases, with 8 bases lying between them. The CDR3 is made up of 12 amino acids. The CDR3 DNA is TGTGCCAGCAGCTTACGGGTGGGTGGCTACACCTTC. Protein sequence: CASSLRVGGYTF.

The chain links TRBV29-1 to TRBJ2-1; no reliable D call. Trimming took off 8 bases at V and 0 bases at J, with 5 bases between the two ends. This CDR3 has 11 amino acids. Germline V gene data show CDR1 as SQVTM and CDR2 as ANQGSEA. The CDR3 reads CSSSSYNEQFF. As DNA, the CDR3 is TGCAGCTCCAGCTCCTACAATGAGCAGTTCTTC.

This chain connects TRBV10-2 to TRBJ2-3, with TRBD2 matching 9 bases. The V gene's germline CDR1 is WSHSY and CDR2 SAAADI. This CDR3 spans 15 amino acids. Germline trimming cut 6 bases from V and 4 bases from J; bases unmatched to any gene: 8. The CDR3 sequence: CASRKVAGDSDTQYF. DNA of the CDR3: TGCGCCAGCAGGAAAGTAGCGGGGGACTCAGATACGCAGTATTTT.

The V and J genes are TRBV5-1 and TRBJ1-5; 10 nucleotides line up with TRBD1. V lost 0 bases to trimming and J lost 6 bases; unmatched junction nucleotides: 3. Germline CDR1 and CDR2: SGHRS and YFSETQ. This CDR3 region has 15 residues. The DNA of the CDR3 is TGCGCCAGCAGCTTGGGGACAGGGGGGAGTCAGCCCCAGCATTTT. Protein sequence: CASSLGTGGSQPQHF.

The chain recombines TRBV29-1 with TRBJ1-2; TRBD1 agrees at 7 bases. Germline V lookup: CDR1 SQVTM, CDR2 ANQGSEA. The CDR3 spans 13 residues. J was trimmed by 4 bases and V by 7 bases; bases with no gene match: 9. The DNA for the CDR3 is TGCAGCGCCGGGACAGACACTAGCTATGGCTACACCTTC. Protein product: CSAGTDTSYGYTF. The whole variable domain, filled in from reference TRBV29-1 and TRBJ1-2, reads SAVISQKPSRDICQRGTSLTIQCQVDSQVTMMFWYRQQPGQSLTLIATANQGSEATYESGFVIDKFPISRPNLTFSTLTVSNMSPEDSSIYLCSAGTDTSYGYTFGSGTRLTVV.

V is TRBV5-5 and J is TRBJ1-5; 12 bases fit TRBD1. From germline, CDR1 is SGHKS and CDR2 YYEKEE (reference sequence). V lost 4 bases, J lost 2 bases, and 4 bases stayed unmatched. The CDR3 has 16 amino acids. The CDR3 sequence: CASSLGTGGRNQPQHF. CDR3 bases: TGTGCCAGCAGCCTTGGGACAGGGGGCCGCAATCAGCCCCAGCATTTT.

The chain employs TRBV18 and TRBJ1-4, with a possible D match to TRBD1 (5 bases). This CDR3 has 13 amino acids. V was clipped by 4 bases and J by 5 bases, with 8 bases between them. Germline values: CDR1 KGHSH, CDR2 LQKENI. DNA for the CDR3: TGTGCCAGCTCACGCGACAGAAATGAAAAACTGTTTTTT. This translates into CASSRDRNEKLFF.

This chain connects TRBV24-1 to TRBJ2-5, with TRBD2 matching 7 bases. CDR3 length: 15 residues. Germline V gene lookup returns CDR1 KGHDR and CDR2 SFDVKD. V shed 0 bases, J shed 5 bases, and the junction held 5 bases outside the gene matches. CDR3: CATSDLPSGRETQYF. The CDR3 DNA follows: TGTGCCACCAGTGATTTGCCTAGCGGCCGGGAGACCCAGTACTTC.

The CDR3 sequence is CASTKDRGAEAFF. For the CDR3, the DNA is TGTGCCAGCACCAAGGACAGGGGGGCTGAAGCTTTCTTT. The chain uses TRBV12-3 or TRBV12-4 and TRBJ1-1; 10 bases map to TRBD1. The CDR3 has 13 residues. V lost 7 bases, J lost 6 bases, and 5 bases stayed unmatched.

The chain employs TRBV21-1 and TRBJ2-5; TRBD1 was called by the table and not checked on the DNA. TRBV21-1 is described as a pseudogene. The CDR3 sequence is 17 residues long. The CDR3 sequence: CASSKDPPGPLGETQYF. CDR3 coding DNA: TGTGCCAGCAGCAAAGACCCCCCAGGGCCCCTAGGAGAGACCCAGTACTTC.

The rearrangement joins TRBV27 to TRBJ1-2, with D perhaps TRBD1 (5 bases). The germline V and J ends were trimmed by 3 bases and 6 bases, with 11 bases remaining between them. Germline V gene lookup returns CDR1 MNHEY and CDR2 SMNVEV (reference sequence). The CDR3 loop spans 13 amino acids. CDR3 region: CASSFSGVHGYTF. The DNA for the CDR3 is TGTGCCAGCAGTTTTTCGGGGGTACATGGCTACACCTTC.

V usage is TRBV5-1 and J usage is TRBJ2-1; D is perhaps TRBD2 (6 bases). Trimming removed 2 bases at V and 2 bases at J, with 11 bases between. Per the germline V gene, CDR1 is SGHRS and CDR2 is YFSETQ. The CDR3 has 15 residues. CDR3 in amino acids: CASSFRTTAYNEQFF. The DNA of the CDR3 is TGCGCCAGCAGCTTCCGGACTACTGCCTACAATGAGCAGTTCTTC.

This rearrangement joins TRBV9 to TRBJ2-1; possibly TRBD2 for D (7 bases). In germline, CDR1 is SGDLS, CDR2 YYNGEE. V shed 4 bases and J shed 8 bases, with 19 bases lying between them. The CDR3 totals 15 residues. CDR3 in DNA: TGTGCCAGCAGCTCTCCCGGGGGGCCCCGGGATGAGCAGTTCTTC. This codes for CASSSPGGPRDEQFF.

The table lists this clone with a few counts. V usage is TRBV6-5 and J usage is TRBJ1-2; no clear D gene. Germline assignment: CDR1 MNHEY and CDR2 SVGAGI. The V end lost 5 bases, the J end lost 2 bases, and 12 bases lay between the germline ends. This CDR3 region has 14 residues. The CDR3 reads CASSSWRGNYGYTF. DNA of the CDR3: TGTGCCAGCAGTAGCTGGCGGGGAAACTATGGCTACACCTTC.

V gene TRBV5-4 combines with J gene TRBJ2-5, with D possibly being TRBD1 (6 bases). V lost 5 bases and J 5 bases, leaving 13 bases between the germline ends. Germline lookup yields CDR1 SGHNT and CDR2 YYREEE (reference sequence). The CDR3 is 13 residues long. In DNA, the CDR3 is TGTGCCAGCAGGAACAGGGTGGAGGAGACCCAGTACTTC. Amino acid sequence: CASRNRVEETQYF.

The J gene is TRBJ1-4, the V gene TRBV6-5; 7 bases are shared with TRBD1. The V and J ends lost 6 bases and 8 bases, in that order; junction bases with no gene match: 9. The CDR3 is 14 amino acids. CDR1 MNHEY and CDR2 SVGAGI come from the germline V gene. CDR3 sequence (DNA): TGTGCCAGCAGAGCGAGACAGGGATGGGAAAAACTGTTTTTT. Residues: CASRARQGWEKLFF.

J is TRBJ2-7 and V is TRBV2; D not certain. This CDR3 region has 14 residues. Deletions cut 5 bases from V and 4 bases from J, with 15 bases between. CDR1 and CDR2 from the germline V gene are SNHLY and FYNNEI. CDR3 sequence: CASSPNFLVYEQYF. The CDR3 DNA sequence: TGTGCCAGCAGTCCTAATTTTTTGGTTTACGAGCAGTACTTC.

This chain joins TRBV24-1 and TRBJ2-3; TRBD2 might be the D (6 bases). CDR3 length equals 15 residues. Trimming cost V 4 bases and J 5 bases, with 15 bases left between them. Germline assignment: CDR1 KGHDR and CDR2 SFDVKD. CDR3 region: CATSEFRDGGDTQYF. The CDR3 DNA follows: TGTGCCACCAGTGAGTTCCGGGACGGGGGAGATACGCAGTATTTT.

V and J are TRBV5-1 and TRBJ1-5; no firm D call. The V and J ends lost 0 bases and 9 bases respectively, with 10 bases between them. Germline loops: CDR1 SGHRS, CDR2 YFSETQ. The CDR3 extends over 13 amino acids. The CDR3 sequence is CASSLAGTSPQHF. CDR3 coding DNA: TGCGCCAGCAGCTTGGCAGGCACTTCGCCCCAGCATTTT.

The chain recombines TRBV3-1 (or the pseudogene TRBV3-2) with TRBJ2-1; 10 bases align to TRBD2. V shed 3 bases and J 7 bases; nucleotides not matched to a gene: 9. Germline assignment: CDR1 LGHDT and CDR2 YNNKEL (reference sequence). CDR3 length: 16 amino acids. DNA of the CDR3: TGTGCCAGCAGCCAGGAACTAGCGGGGCTGAAAAATGAGCAGTTCTTC. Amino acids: CASSQELAGLKNEQFF.

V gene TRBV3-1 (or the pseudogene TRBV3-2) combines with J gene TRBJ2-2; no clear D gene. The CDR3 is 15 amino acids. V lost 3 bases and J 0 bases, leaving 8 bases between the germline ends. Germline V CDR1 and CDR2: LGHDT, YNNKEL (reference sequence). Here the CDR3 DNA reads TGTGCCAGCAGCCATCAGGTACCGAACACCGGGGAGCTGTTTTTT. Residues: CASSHQVPNTGELFF.

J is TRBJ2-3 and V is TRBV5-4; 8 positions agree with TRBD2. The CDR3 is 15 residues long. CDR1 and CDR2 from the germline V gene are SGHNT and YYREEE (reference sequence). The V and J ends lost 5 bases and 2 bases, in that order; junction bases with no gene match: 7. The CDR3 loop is CASSYGTRPTDTQYF. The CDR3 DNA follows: TGTGCCAGCAGTTACGGGACTAGACCCACAGATACGCAGTATTTT. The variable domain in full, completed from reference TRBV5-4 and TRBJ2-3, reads ETGVTQSPTHLIKTRGQQVTLRCSSQSGHNTVSWYQQALGQGPQFIFQYYREEENGRGNFPPRFSGLQFPNYSSELNVNALELDDSALYLCASSYGTRPTDTQYFGPGTRLTVL.

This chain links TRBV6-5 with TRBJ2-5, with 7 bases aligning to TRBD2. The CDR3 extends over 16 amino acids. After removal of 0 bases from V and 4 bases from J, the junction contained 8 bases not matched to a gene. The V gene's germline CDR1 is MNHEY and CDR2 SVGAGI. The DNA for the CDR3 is TGTGCCAGCAGTTACTCGATCGCGGGGGTTGGAGAGACCCAGTACTTC. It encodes CASSYSIAGVGETQYF.

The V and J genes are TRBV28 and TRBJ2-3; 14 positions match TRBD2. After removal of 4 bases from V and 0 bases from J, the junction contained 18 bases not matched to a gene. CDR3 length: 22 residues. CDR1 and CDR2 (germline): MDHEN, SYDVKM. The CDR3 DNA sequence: TGTGCCAGCAGTTCCCCAACCAAGACTAGCGGGGGGGACTATTCTAGCACAGATACGCAGTATTTT. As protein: CASSSPTKTSGGDYSSTDTQYF.

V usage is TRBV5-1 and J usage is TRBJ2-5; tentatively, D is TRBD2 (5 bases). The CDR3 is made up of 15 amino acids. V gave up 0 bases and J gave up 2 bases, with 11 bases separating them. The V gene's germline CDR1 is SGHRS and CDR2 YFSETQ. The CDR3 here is CASSLDGAVQETQYF. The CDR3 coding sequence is TGCGCCAGCAGCTTGGACGGAGCGGTACAAGAGACCCAGTACTTC.

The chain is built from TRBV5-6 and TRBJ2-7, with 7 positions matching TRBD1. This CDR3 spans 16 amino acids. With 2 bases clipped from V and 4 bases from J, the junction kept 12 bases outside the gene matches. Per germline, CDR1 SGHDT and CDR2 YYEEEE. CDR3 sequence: CASSLMGTAAMYEQYF. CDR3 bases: TGTGCCAGCAGCTTAATGGGGACAGCCGCCATGTACGAGCAGTACTTC.

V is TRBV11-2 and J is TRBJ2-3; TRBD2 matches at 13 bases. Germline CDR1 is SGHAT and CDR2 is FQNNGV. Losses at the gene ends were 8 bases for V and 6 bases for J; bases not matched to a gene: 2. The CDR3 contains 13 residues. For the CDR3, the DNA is TGTGCCAGCCAGACTAGCGGGGGGGATACGCAGTATTTT. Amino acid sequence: CASQTSGGDTQYF.

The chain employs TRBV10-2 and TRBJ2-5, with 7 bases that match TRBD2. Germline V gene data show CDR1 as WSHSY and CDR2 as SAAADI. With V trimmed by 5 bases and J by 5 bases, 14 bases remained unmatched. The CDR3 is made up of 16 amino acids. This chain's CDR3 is CASSTQRGVAGETQYF. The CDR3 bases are TGCGCCAGCAGTACTCAACGGGGGGTGGCCGGGGAGACCCAGTACTTC.

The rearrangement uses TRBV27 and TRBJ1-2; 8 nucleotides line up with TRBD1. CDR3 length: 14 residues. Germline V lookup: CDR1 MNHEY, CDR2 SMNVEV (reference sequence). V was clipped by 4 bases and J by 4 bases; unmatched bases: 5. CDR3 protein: CASSSQGQGYGYTF. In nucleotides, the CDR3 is TGTGCCAGCAGTTCTCAAGGACAGGGCTATGGCTACACCTTC.

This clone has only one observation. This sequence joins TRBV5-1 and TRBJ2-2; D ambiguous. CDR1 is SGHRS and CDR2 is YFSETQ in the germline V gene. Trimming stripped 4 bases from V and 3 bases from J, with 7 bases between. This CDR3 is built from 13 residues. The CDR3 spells CASSTEHTGELFF. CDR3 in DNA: TGCGCCAGCAGCACTGAACACACCGGGGAGCTGTTTTTT. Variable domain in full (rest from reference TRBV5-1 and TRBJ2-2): KAGVTQTPRYLIKTRGQQVTLSCSPISGHRSVSWYQQTPGQGLQFLFEYFSETQRNKGNFPGRFSGRQFSNSRSEMNVSTLELGDSALYLCASSTEHTGELFFGEGSRLTVL.